A selection of T cell receptor beta chains follows, all from one sample in a study of blood T cell repertoires in COVID-19. The table came from immunoSEQ multiplex PCR; TCRdb's copy has only in-frame clones and leaves some out. The table shows about 71,000 clones, with just under 85% occurring only once. The sequencing input was peripheral blood. These receptors originate from a man aged 65 to 79 with acute or convalescent COVID-19. Each CDR3 is given with its conserved first and last residue. Each record gives: J gene, V gene, CDR3 protein.

j_call: TRBJ2-3; v_call: TRBV28; cdr3_aa: CASSLWGAGGTDTQYF
j_call: TRBJ2-2; v_call: TRBV7-8; cdr3_aa: CASSLERLAGAPGELFF
j_call: TRBJ1-2; v_call: TRBV28; cdr3_aa: CASLPPGRVYGYTF
j_call: TRBJ2-7; v_call: TRBV9; cdr3_aa: CASSVAPSGSYEQYF
j_call: TRBJ1-2; v_call: TRBV7-2; cdr3_aa: CASSPRGGGLAYGYTF
j_call: TRBJ2-1; v_call: TRBV3-1/TRBV3-2; cdr3_aa: CASSLTGASNEQFF
j_call: TRBJ2-7; v_call: TRBV7-9; cdr3_aa: CASSPVAGGGEQYF
j_call: TRBJ2-2; v_call: TRBV7-9; cdr3_aa: CASSLHQGNTGELFF
j_call: TRBJ2-7; v_call: TRBV6-5; cdr3_aa: CASSFQLAGGYEQYF
j_call: TRBJ2-7; v_call: TRBV7-9; cdr3_aa: CASSSPSGPAYEQYF
j_call: TRBJ2-1; v_call: TRBV5-1; cdr3_aa: CASSFGTAPLYNEQFF
j_call: TRBJ1-4; v_call: TRBV14; cdr3_aa: CASSTDRDFDEKLFF
j_call: TRBJ2-1; v_call: TRBV5-1; cdr3_aa: CASSLRRDSNEQFF
j_call: TRBJ2-1; v_call: TRBV2; cdr3_aa: CASSEGDSGRAEGQFF
j_call: TRBJ2-7; v_call: TRBV27; cdr3_aa: CASSIGQGSIQYF
j_call: TRBJ1-2; v_call: TRBV27; cdr3_aa: CASSPNVGEPSWYGYTF
j_call: TRBJ1-3; v_call: TRBV4-1; cdr3_aa: CASSQETVERNTIYF
j_call: TRBJ1-2; v_call: TRBV3-1/TRBV3-2; cdr3_aa: CASSSGQGHTF
j_call: TRBJ1-4; v_call: TRBV7-6; cdr3_aa: CASSSPGLDEKLFF
j_call: TRBJ2-7; v_call: TRBV28; cdr3_aa: CASSLTGGVPYEQYF
j_call: TRBJ1-3; v_call: TRBV6-5; cdr3_aa: CASSRPQVSGNTIYF
j_call: TRBJ1-1; v_call: TRBV3-1/TRBV3-2; cdr3_aa: CASSPIQRQGETEAFF
j_call: TRBJ2-1; v_call: TRBV27; cdr3_aa: CASSTGQGYNEQFF
j_call: TRBJ1-4; v_call: TRBV4-3; cdr3_aa: CASSQDLRGPGEKLFF
j_call: TRBJ1-2; v_call: TRBV18; cdr3_aa: CASSGTGVDFFGYTF
j_call: TRBJ2-5; v_call: TRBV4-3; cdr3_aa: CASSQDRTSGRAGETQYF
j_call: TRBJ2-2; v_call: TRBV28; cdr3_aa: CASLPGGLTGELFF
j_call: TRBJ1-2; v_call: TRBV9; cdr3_aa: CASSRGTRTNYGYTF
j_call: TRBJ1-6; v_call: TRBV4-3; cdr3_aa: CASSPDSFNSPLHF
j_call: TRBJ2-6; v_call: TRBV7-3; cdr3_aa: CASSSTGTSGANVLTF
j_call: TRBJ1-6; v_call: TRBV5-8; cdr3_aa: CASSLGQGDNSPLHF
j_call: TRBJ1-4; v_call: TRBV3-1/TRBV3-2; cdr3_aa: CASSPGQGGNEKLFF
j_call: TRBJ2-3; v_call: TRBV7-3; cdr3_aa: CASSLSASGSADTQYF
j_call: TRBJ2-5; v_call: TRBV5-1; cdr3_aa: CASSLLTGGEETQYF
j_call: TRBJ1-3; v_call: TRBV7-9; cdr3_aa: CASSPRDTIYF
j_call: TRBJ2-3; v_call: TRBV18; cdr3_aa: CASSPTSGSTDTQYF
j_call: TRBJ2-3; v_call: TRBV5-4; cdr3_aa: CASSLDGRQGDTQYF
j_call: TRBJ1-2; v_call: TRBV19; cdr3_aa: CASSLRDFYGYTF
j_call: TRBJ2-7; v_call: TRBV7-8; cdr3_aa: CASSQGLAGGPYEQYF
j_call: TRBJ2-7; v_call: TRBV5-4; cdr3_aa: CASSSTGDEQYF
j_call: TRBJ2-2; v_call: TRBV6-5; cdr3_aa: CASSRKETGELFF
j_call: TRBJ2-1; v_call: TRBV5-6; cdr3_aa: CASSLVSGAYYNEQFF
j_call: TRBJ1-1; v_call: TRBV6-6; cdr3_aa: CASSFGQGTEAFF
j_call: TRBJ1-4; v_call: TRBV3-1/TRBV3-2; cdr3_aa: CASSEDRGRGSTNEKLFF
j_call: TRBJ1-2; v_call: TRBV15; cdr3_aa: CATQGAEPNYGYTF
j_call: TRBJ1-5; v_call: TRBV30; cdr3_aa: CAWSADRGQPQHF
j_call: TRBJ2-5; v_call: TRBV5-1; cdr3_aa: CASSLAGGAETQYF
j_call: TRBJ2-7; v_call: TRBV27; cdr3_aa: CASSRSFSYEQYF
j_call: TRBJ2-5; v_call: TRBV27; cdr3_aa: CASTSPGTGGQETQYF
j_call: TRBJ2-3; v_call: TRBV7-9; cdr3_aa: CASSLASITDTQYF